This is a list of T cell receptor beta chains from one sample in a study of shared clonotypes between healthy human individuals. Profiled with immunoSEQ multiplex PCR; TCRdb holds only in-frame clones, not every one. Here the sample spans more than 400,000 clones, 81% being singletons. Sequencing was performed on PBMCs. All receptors come from a woman aged 35 to 49 in good health. Some clones in this sample may be carry-over from other donors' samples. Both conserved end residues are part of each CDR3. A D gene is named only where the DNA matches it firmly. Only some rows state a clone size, as once, few, many or a class for expanded clones.

D,V,size,J,CDR3,DNA
TRBD2,TRBV27,.,TRBJ2-7,CASSLKGPGTSSYEQYF,TGTGCCAGCAGTTTAAAAGGACCCGGGACTAGCTCCTACGAGCAGTACTTC
TRBD1,TRBV5-1,many,TRBJ1-2,CASSSNPGQGRGGYTF,TGCGCCAGCAGCTCCAACCCGGGACAGGGACGCGGTGGCTACACCTTC
.,TRBV9,.,TRBJ2-7,CASSVGSGPAPYEQYF,TGTGCCAGCAGCGTAGGGAGCGGCCCAGCCCCCTACGAGCAGTACTTC
TRBD1,TRBV18,.,TRBJ1-1,CASSPQGGDTEAFF,TGTGCCAGCTCGCCCCAGGGGGGGGACACTGAAGCTTTCTTT
TRBD1,TRBV5-1,few,TRBJ1-1,CASSGSPVGTGNFKGAFF,TGCGCCAGCAGCGGGTCACCGGTCGGGACAGGGAACTTTAAGGGGGCTTTCTTT
.,TRBV30,.,TRBJ2-7,CASRTAYEQYF,TGTGCCTCCCGGACGGCCTACGAGCAGTACTTC
TRBD1,TRBV11-3,.,TRBJ2-5,CASSLSRPGGMETQYF,TGTGCCAGCAGCTTATCTAGGCCAGGGGGCATGGAGACCCAGTACTTC
.,TRBV12-2,.,TRBJ2-7,CAPRVGVSYEQYF,TGTGCGCCCAGGGTTGGCGTCTCCTACGAGCAGTACTTC
.,TRBV28,.,TRBJ2-7,CASSYTGTYEQYF,TGTGCCAGCAGTTATACAGGGACCTACGAGCAGTACTTC
TRBD2,TRBV18,.,TRBJ2-7,CASSPGTSGSTTYEQYF,TGTGCCAGCTCACCAGGAACTAGCGGGAGTACAACCTACGAGCAGTACTTC
TRBD1,TRBV29-1,many,TRBJ2-7,CSVRGQSSYEQYF,TGCAGCGTTCGGGGACAGTCCTCCTACGAGCAGTACTTC
.,TRBV5-1,.,TRBJ2-3,CASSWAPGGLGTDTQYF,TGCGCCAGCAGCTGGGCCCCAGGAGGGCTCGGAACAGATACGCAGTATTTT
TRBD2,TRBV5-1,.,TRBJ2-5,CASSISGTQETQYF,TGCGCCAGCAGCATTAGCGGGACCCAAGAGACCCAGTACTTC
.,TRBV4-3,.,TRBJ2-3,CASSQRTAGGGTQYF,TGCGCCAGCAGCCAACGTACGGCTGGGGGTGGTACGCAGTATTTT
.,TRBV27,.,TRBJ1-1,CASSLRWGRGNTEAFF,TGTGCCAGCAGTTTACGCTGGGGGCGGGGGAACACTGAAGCTTTCTTT
TRBD2,TRBV9,once,TRBJ2-5,CASSEGLGVGETQYF,TGTGCCAGCAGCGAGGGACTAGGGGTGGGAGAGACCCAGTACTTC
.,TRBV19,.,TRBJ2-1,CASSTPGLFFAQFF,TGTGCCAGTAGTACTCCGGGGCTCTTTTTTGCGCAGTTCTTC
.,TRBV6-1,.,TRBJ2-3,CASSTGTGEDTQYF,TGTGCCAGCAGTACCGGGACGGGGGAAGATACGCAGTATTTT
TRBD2,TRBV7-9,.,TRBJ2-7,CASSPTSGSYEQYF,TGTGCCAGCAGCCCAACTAGCGGGAGTTACGAGCAGTACTTC
.,TRBV20-1,.,TRBJ2-1,CSASSFHEQFF,TGCAGTGCTAGTAGCTTCCATGAGCAGTTCTTC
TRBD2,TRBV5-4,.,TRBJ2-4,CASSSGTSQAKNIQYF,TGTGCCAGCAGCTCAGGGACTAGCCAAGCCAAAAACATTCAGTACTTC
.,TRBV5-1,.,TRBJ2-7,CASSLEVGDYEQYF,TGCGCCAGCAGCTTGGAGGTCGGAGACTACGAGCAGTACTTC
TRBD2,TRBV7-3,.,TRBJ2-1,CASSLGTSGYNEQFF,TGTGCCAGCAGCTTAGGGACTAGCGGTTACAATGAGCAGTTCTTC
.,TRBV29-1,once,TRBJ2-7,CSVEGRAYEQYF,TGCAGCGTTGAGGGCCGGGCCTACGAGCAGTACTTC
.,TRBV20-1,.,TRBJ2-7,CSVRTAYEQYF,TGCAGTGTCCGGACCGCCTACGAGCAGTACTTC
TRBD1,TRBV6-5,few,TRBJ2-7,CASSYKDRGFSEQYF,TGTGCCAGCAGTTACAAGGACAGGGGGTTCAGCGAGCAGTACTTC
.,TRBV18,.,TRBJ2-7,CASSPLAQGLGEQYF,TGTGCCAGCTCACCCTTGGCCCAGGGGCTCGGCGAGCAGTACTTC
TRBD2,TRBV11-2,.,TRBJ2-2,CASSSYRLAGVSGELFF,TGTGCCAGCAGCTCATACAGACTAGCGGGAGTGAGCGGGGAGCTGTTTTTT